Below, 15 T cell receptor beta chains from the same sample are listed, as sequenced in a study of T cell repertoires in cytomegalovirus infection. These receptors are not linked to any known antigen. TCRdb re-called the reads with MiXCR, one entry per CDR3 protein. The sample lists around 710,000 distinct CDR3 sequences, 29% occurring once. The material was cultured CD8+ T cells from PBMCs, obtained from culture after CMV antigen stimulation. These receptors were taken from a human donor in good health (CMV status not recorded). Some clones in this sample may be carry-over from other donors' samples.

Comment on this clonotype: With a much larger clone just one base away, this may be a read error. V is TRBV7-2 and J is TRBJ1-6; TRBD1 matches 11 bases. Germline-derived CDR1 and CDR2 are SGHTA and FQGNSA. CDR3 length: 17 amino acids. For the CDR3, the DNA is TGTGCCAGCACCCCTCTGGGACAGGGGGGGTTGGGTTCACCCTTCCACTTT. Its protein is CASTPLGQGGLGSPFHF. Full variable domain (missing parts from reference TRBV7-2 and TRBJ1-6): GAGVSQSPSNKVTEKGKDVELRCDPISGHTALYWYRQSLGQGLEFLIYFQGNSAPDKSGLPSDRFSAERTGGSVSTLTIQRTQQEDSAVYLCASTPLGQGGLGSPFHFGNGTRLTVT.

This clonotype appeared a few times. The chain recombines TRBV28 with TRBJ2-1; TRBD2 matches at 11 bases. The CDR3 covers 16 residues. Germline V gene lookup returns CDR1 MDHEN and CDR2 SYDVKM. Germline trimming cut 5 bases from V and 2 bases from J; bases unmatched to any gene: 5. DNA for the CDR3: TGTGCCAGCAGTCTAACTAGCGGGGGCCCCTACAATGAGCAGTTCTTC. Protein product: CASSLTSGGPYNEQFF. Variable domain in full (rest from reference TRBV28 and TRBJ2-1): DVKVTQSSRYLVKRTGEKVFLECVQDMDHENMFWYRQDPGLGLRLIYFSYDVKMKEKGDIPEGYSVSREKKERFSLILESASTNQTSMYLCASSLTSGGPYNEQFFGPGTRLTVL.

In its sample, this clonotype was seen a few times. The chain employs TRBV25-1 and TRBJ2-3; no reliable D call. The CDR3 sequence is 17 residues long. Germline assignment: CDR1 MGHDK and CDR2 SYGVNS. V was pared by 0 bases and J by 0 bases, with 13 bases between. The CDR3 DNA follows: TGTGCCAGCAGTGAATACACGCCAGGCCCTAGCACAGATACGCAGTATTTT. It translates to CASSEYTPGPSTDTQYF.

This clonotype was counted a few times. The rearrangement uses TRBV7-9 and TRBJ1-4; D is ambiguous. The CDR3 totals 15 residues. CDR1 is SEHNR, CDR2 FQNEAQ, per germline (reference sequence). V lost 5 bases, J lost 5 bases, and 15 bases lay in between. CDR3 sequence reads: CASSNREESNEKLFF. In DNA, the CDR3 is TGTGCCAGCAGCAATCGGGAAGAATCGAATGAAAAACTGTTTTTT.

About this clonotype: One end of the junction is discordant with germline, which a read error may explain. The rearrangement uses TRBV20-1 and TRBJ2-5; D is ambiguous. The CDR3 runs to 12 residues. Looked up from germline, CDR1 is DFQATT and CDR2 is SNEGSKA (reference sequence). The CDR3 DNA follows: TGCAGAGCTAACAAAGACCAAGAGACCCAGTACTTC. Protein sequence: CRANKDQETQYF.

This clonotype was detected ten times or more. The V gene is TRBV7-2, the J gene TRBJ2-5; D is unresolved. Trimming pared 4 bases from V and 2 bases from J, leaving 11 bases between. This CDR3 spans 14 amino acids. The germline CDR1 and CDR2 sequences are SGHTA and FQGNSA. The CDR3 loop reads CASSSPHRQETQYF. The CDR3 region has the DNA TGTGCCAGCAGCTCCCCCCACAGACAAGAGACCCAGTACTTC.

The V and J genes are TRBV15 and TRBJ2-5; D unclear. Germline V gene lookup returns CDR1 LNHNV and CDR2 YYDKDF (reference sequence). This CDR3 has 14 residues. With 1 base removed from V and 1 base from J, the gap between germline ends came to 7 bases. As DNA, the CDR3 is TGTGCCACCAGCAGAGGTGGCAGCCAAGAGACCCAGTACTTC. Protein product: CATSRGGSQETQYF.

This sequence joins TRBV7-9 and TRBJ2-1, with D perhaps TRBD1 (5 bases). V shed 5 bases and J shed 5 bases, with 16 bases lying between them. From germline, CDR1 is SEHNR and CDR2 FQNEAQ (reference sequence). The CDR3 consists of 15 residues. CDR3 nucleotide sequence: TGTGCCAGCAGCCCCCCGGTGTGGGGCAACAATGAGCAGTTCTTC. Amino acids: CASSPPVWGNNEQFF.

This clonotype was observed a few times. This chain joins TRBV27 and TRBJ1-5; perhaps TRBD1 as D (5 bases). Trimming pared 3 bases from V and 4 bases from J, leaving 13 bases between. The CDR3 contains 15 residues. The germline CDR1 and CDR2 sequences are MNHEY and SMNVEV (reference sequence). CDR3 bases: TGTGCCAGCAGTTTCGGGGGGAGGGGTAATCAGCCCCAGCATTTT. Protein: CASSFGGRGNQPQHF.

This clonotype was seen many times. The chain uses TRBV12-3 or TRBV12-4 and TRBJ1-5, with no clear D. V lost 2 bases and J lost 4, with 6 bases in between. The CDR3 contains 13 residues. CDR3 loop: CASSLQWNQPQHF. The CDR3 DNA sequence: TGTGCCAGCAGTTTACAATGGAATCAGCCCCAGCATTTT.

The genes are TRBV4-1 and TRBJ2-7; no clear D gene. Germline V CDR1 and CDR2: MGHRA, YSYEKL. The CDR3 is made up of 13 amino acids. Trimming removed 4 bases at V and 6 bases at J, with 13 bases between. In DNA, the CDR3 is TGCGCCAGCAGCCGCTCCCCGGGCTTCGAGCAGTACTTC. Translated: CASSRSPGFEQYF.

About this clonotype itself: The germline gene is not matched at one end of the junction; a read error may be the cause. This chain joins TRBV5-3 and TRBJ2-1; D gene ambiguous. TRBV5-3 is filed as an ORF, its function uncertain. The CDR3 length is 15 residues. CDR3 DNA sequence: TGTGCCAGCAGCTTATACTACTCCGTGAGGAATGAGCAGTTCTTC. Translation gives CASSLYYSVRNEQFF.

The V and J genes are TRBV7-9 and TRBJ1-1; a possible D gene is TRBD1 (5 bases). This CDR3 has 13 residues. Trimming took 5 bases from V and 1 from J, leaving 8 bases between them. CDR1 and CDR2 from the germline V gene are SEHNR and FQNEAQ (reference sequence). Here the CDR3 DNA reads TGTGCCAGCAGCAAGGACACGAACACTGAAGCTTTCTTT. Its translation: CASSKDTNTEAFF.

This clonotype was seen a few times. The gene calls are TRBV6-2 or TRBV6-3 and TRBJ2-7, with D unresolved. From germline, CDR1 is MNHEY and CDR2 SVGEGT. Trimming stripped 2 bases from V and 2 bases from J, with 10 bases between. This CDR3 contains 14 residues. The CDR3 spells CASSYGRTAYEQYV. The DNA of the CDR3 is TGTGCCAGCAGTTACGGAAGGACGGCCTACGAGCAGTACGTC.

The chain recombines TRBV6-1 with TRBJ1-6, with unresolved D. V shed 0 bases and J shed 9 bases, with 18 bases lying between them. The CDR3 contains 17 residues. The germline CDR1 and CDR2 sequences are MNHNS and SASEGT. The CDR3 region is CASSEAGARAIISPLHF. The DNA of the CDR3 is TGTGCCAGCAGTGAAGCGGGAGCGAGGGCTATAATTTCACCCCTCCACTTT.